One and the same sample provided the 16 T cell receptor beta chains below, sequenced in a study of CD8 T cells in Susac syndrome. Reverse transcription of about 0.45 to 1 ug RNA was performed with random hexamers. MiXCR, applied by TCRdb to the immunoSEQ multiplex PCR reads, yields one record per CDR3 protein. This sample carries about 120,000 distinct CDR3 sequences, 80% to 95% of them seen once, and the ten largest clones take more than 0.13%. The sequenced material came from CD4+ T cells from PBMCs. All receptors come from a human donor in good health.

The V and J genes are TRBV7-9 and TRBJ2-2; no clear D. CDR1 and CDR2 (germline): SEHNR, FQNEAQ (reference sequence). This CDR3 contains 12 residues. DNA of the CDR3: TGTGTTCCCCGAAAAGGCGCCGGGGAGCTGTTTTTT. Translation: CVPRKGAGELFF.

This rearrangement joins TRBV7-2 to TRBJ2-5; D remains ambiguous. From germline, CDR1 is SGHTA and CDR2 FQGNSA. V lost 5 bases and J 3 bases, leaving 13 bases between the germline ends. The CDR3 is 14 amino acids. This CDR3 reads CASSPESFKETQYF. The DNA for the CDR3 is TGTGCCAGCAGCCCGGAATCCTTTAAAGAGACCCAGTACTTC.

The chain employs TRBV15 and TRBJ1-4; perhaps TRBD1 as D (5 bases). V gave up 0 bases and J gave up 6 bases, with 14 bases separating them. CDR1 is LNHNV and CDR2 is YYDKDF in the germline V gene (reference sequence). This CDR3 comprises 16 residues. CDR3 DNA: TGTGCCACCAGCAGAGATTCCGGGGGTCTAGATGAAAAACTGTTTTTT. As protein: CATSRDSGGLDEKLFF.

The chain recombines TRBV7-2 with TRBJ2-5; 7 bases match TRBD2. The CDR3 extends over 16 amino acids. Germline CDR1 is SGHTA and CDR2 is FQGNSA. The ends lost 0 bases at V and 5 bases at J; junction bases unmatched: 9. The CDR3 region has the DNA TGTGCCAGCAGCTTAGCTTCCAGTTGGGAGGGGGAGACCCAGTACTTC. Translating gives CASSLASSWEGETQYF.

The genes are TRBV11-1 and TRBJ2-2; maybe TRBD1 (6 bases). Trimming left V 5 bases short and J 5 bases short, with 9 bases between. The CDR3 is 13 residues long. Germline V lookup: CDR1 SGHAT, CDR2 FQDESV (reference sequence). The CDR3: CASSAQGTGELFF. The CDR3 DNA reads as TGTGCCAGCAGCGCTCAGGGGACCGGGGAGCTGTTTTTT.

The chain combines TRBV6-4 with TRBJ2-1, with 9 bases lining up with TRBD1. The germline gives CDR1 MRHNA, CDR2 SNTAGT. The CDR3 has 14 residues. With 6 bases clipped from V and 3 bases from J, the junction kept 3 bases outside the gene matches. The CDR3 region has the DNA TGTGCCAGCAGGGAGGGACAGGGCTACAATGAGCAGTTCTTC. Its protein is CASREGQGYNEQFF.

The V call is TRBV19, the J call TRBJ2-7; TRBD2 matches at 12 bases. V lost 4 bases, J lost 2 bases, and 3 bases stayed unmatched. Germline V lookup: CDR1 LNHDA, CDR2 SQIVND (reference sequence). The CDR3 contains 15 residues. The CDR3 spells CASSTGLAGPYEQYF. CDR3 DNA: TGTGCCAGTAGTACAGGACTAGCGGGGCCCTACGAGCAGTACTTC.

This clonotype was counted a single time. The J gene is TRBJ2-1, the V gene TRBV29-1; D not resolved. The length of the CDR3 is 13 residues. The V end lost 6 bases, the J end lost 1 base, and 10 bases lay between the germline ends. Germline assignment: CDR1 SQVTM and CDR2 ANQGSEA. CDR3 residues: CSVKSISYNEQFF. CDR3 coding DNA: TGCAGCGTGAAGTCGATTTCCTACAATGAGCAGTTCTTC.

This CDR3 reads CASSFKGDSPLHF. DNA of the CDR3: TGTGCCAGCAGCTTTAAGGGCGATTCACCCCTCCACTTT. The rearrangement uses TRBV12-3 or TRBV12-4 and TRBJ1-6; D is unclear. Trimming cost V 6 bases and J 8 bases, with 11 bases left between them. The CDR3 consists of 13 residues.

This sequence joins TRBV28 and TRBJ2-1; 7 bases match TRBD2. The CDR3 loop spans 16 amino acids. After removal of 5 bases from V and 6 bases from J, the junction contained 13 bases not matched to a gene. Germline V gene sequence: CDR1 MDHEN, CDR2 SYDVKM. CDR3 sequence reads: CASSPWVDPGGNEQFF. The CDR3 DNA reads as TGTGCCAGCAGTCCCTGGGTGGACCCGGGGGGCAATGAGCAGTTCTTC.

The count of this clonotype is one. This chain connects TRBV29-1 to TRBJ2-5; 8 positions match TRBD2. CDR1 and CDR2 from the germline V gene are SQVTM and ANQGSEA. CDR3 length: 17 residues. V was pared by 3 bases and J by 5 bases, with 17 bases of the junction left unmatched. CDR3: CSVDKRLSAGGKETQYF. The CDR3 nucleotides read TGCAGCGTTGATAAGCGACTTTCTGCGGGAGGCAAGGAGACCCAGTACTTC.

The genes are TRBV27 and TRBJ2-1; 15 positions match TRBD2. The V gene end was trimmed by 5 bases and the J gene end by 5 bases; junction bases not matched to a gene: 4. Germline V lookup: CDR1 MNHEY, CDR2 SMNVEV (reference sequence). This CDR3 contains 16 residues. CDR3 nucleotide sequence: TGTGCCAGCAGTCGGCGGACTAGCGGGGGGGACAATGAGCAGTTCTTC. Translated, it gives CASSRRTSGGDNEQFF.

The chain links TRBV5-1 to TRBJ1-1; TRBD1 aligns across 7 bases. This CDR3 spans 14 amino acids. Germline V gene data show CDR1 as SGHRS and CDR2 as YFSETQ. Unmatched junction bases numbered 4, after V lost 4 bases and J lost 1 base. The CDR3 DNA reads as TGCGCCAGCAGCAGGGACAGTAGGAACACTGAAGCTTTCTTT. Protein product: CASSRDSRNTEAFF.

The rearrangement joins TRBV27 to TRBJ2-3, with D possibly matching TRBD2 (6 bases). Trimming pared 5 bases from V and 6 bases from J, leaving 9 bases between. This CDR3 region has 12 residues. The germline V gene encodes CDR1 MNHEY and CDR2 SMNVEV (reference sequence). The CDR3 nucleotides are TGTGCCAGCAGTCGTCGGGGGGATACGCAGTATTTT. Protein: CASSRRGDTQYF.

This chain links TRBV29-1 with TRBJ2-1; D might be TRBD1 (5 bases). Germline assignment: CDR1 SQVTM and CDR2 ANQGSEA. The germline V and J ends were trimmed by 8 bases and 0 bases, with 20 bases remaining between them. The CDR3 contains 16 residues. This CDR3 reads CSTLARQMSSYNEQFF. DNA for the CDR3: TGCAGCACCCTGGCAAGACAGATGAGCTCCTACAATGAGCAGTTCTTC.

The J gene is TRBJ2-7, the V gene TRBV29-1, with D unclear. Germline values: CDR1 SQVTM, CDR2 ANQGSEA. The germline V and J ends were trimmed by 2 bases and 0 bases, with 14 bases remaining between them. The CDR3 has 15 residues. The CDR3 region is CSVEIPGNLSYEQYF. CDR3 nucleotides: TGCAGCGTTGAAATCCCGGGCAACCTCTCCTACGAGCAGTACTTC.